The T cell receptor beta chain under discussion was sequenced for a study of neurological immune-mediated disorders. Study-wide results and caveats: No CDR3 amino acid sequences recurred among expanded clones across subjects, suggesting private repertoires in all groups.

PBMCs stored at -80 C, 2 million in total, were the source of the unsorted libraries. At least ten counts were recorded for this clonotype. Its specificity is unknown. TCRdb re-analysed the 5' RACE reads in MiXCR, keeping a single row per CDR3 protein. The sample holds tens of thousands of distinct CDR3 sequences, just over 2.5% seen once. Sequencing was done on a sample of PBMCs. This clonotype was obtained from a woman in her 30s with multiple sclerosis.

DNA of the CDR3: TGTGCCAGCTCCAGGGAGAGCAATCAGCCCCAGCATTTT. Translating gives CASSRESNQPQHF. The chain is built from TRBV27 and TRBJ1-5; tentatively, D is TRBD1 (5 bases). The CDR3 has 13 amino acids. The germline V gene encodes CDR1 MNHEY and CDR2 SMNVEV (reference sequence). Between the trimmed V and J ends, which lost 8 bases and 1 base, there was a span of 9 bases.